These 14 T cell receptor beta chains originate from one sample sequenced in a study of shared clonotypes between healthy human individuals. The naive CD8 subset, CD45RO-negative cells positively selected for CCR7, excluded terminally differentiated effector memory CD45RA+ cells. TCRdb's copy holds only in-frame clones and misses some; the assay was immunoSEQ multiplex PCR. In the table there are roughly 2,000,000 clones, approximately 94% of which are singletons. Sequencing was done on a sample of naive CD8+ T cells sorted from blood. The receptors derive from a man aged 18-30 years in good health.

The gene calls are TRBV7-6 and TRBJ2-7; 8 nucleotides align to TRBD2. This CDR3 is built from 14 residues. Germline V gene data show CDR1 as SGHVS and CDR2 as FNYEAQ. The ends lost 5 bases at V and 4 bases at J; junction bases unmatched: 7. CDR3 in DNA: TGTGCCAGCAGCCCACTAGCGGACCATTACGAGCAGTACTTC. Protein sequence: CASSPLADHYEQYF.

CDR3 in DNA: TGTGCCAGCGGGGCTACAGGGCGCACTGAAGCTTTCTTT. This gives the protein CASGATGRTEAFF. The chain links TRBV2 to TRBJ1-1, with a tentative D call TRBD1 (6 bases). The CDR3 is 13 amino acids. Trimming pared 8 bases from V and 4 bases from J, leaving 14 bases between. In germline, CDR1 is SNHLY, CDR2 FYNNEI.

Here the CDR3 DNA reads TGTGCCAGCAGCGTTGGACAGGGATACGAGCAGTACTTC. Protein product: CASSVGQGYEQYF. The rearrangement joins TRBV7-9 to TRBJ2-7; TRBD1 aligns across 8 bases. This CDR3 comprises 13 residues. Germline V gives CDR1 SEHNR, CDR2 FQNEAQ (reference sequence). The V gene end was trimmed by 5 bases and the J gene end by 4 bases; junction bases not matched to a gene: 4.

The chain uses TRBV29-1 and TRBJ2-5; 7 nucleotides align to TRBD2. Germline CDR1 SQVTM, CDR2 ANQGSEA. V trimming: 4 bases; J trimming: 0 bases; junction bases outside the gene matches: 5. CDR3 length equals 14 residues. The CDR3 DNA reads as TGCAGCGTTGCAGGGAGGGATCACCAAGAGACCCAGTACTTC. Its translation: CSVAGRDHQETQYF.

This chain joins TRBV6-1 and TRBJ2-2; D uncertain. The germline V gene encodes CDR1 MNHNS and CDR2 SASEGT. Trimming removed 5 bases at V and 0 bases at J, with 10 bases between. The CDR3 totals 15 residues. This CDR3 reads CASSRLGANTGELFF. For the CDR3, the DNA is TGTGCCAGCAGTAGACTGGGCGCGAACACCGGGGAGCTGTTTTTT.

This rearrangement joins TRBV27 to TRBJ2-7, with TRBD1 matching 9 bases. Germline values: CDR1 MNHEY, CDR2 SMNVEV (reference sequence). Unmatched junction bases numbered 5, after V lost 5 bases and J lost 0 bases. This CDR3 comprises 15 residues. The CDR3 DNA follows: TGTGCCAGCAGTCACCGGGACAGGGCCTCCTACGAGCAGTACTTC. Its protein is CASSHRDRASYEQYF.

As for this clone: The sample contains more than one DNA sequence encoding this CDR3. The chain links TRBV5-1 to TRBJ1-1; the D is unclear. In germline, CDR1 is SGHRS, CDR2 YFSETQ. CDR3 length: 13 residues. V gave up 2 bases and J gave up 5 bases, with 10 bases separating them. The DNA of the CDR3 is TGCGCCAGCAGCTTCGGTGGCGATACTGAAGCTTTCTTT. Residues: CASSFGGDTEAFF.

The chain joins TRBV10-2 to TRBJ2-7; 7 bases fit TRBD2. The CDR3 is 12 residues long. Trimming cost V 4 bases and J 6 bases; bases outside gene matches: 3. Germline-derived CDR1 and CDR2 are WSHSY and SAAADI. The CDR3 DNA is TGCGCCAGCAGTGCGGGACTACCCGAGCAGTACTTC. Its translation: CASSAGLPEQYF.

The chain couples TRBV9 to TRBJ1-1; D is ambiguous. From germline, CDR1 is SGDLS and CDR2 YYNGEE. This CDR3 is built from 12 residues. V was trimmed by 3 bases and J by 6 bases, leaving 9 bases between them. CDR3 amino acids: CASSGARAEAFF. In DNA, the CDR3 is TGTGCCAGCAGCGGGGCGAGGGCTGAAGCTTTCTTT. Full variable domain (rest looked up from reference TRBV9 and TRBJ1-1): DSGVTQTPKHLITATGQRVTLRCSPRSGDLSVYWYQQSLDQGLQFLIQYYNGEERAKGNILERFSAQQFPDLHSELNLSSLELGDSALYFCASSGARAEAFFGQGTRLTVV.

The CDR3 region is CASSPKDRAEGDYEQYF. In DNA, the CDR3 is TGCGCCAGCAGCCCCAAAGATCGAGCGGAGGGGGACTACGAGCAGTACTTC. The chain joins TRBV4-3 to TRBJ2-7, with D perhaps given as TRBD1 or TRBD2 (6 bases each). V was shortened by 4 bases and J by 3 bases, with 22 bases between the two germline ends. The CDR3 has 17 amino acids. Germline lookup yields CDR1 LGHNA and CDR2 YSLEER.

This chain connects TRBV25-1 to TRBJ2-3; TRBD1 is a possible D gene (5 bases). In germline, CDR1 is MGHDK, CDR2 SYGVNS. The CDR3 has 13 residues. Trimming took off 2 bases at V and 5 bases at J, with 8 bases between the two ends. CDR3 loop: CASSEQGKDTQYF. CDR3 DNA sequence: TGTGCCAGCAGTGAACAGGGAAAAGATACGCAGTATTTT.

V and J are TRBV13 and TRBJ2-3; 8 positions match TRBD2. The length of the CDR3 is 16 residues. Trimming cost V 5 bases and J 2 bases; bases outside gene matches: 9. Germline V gene lookup returns CDR1 PRHDT and CDR2 FYEKMQ (reference sequence). The chain's CDR3 is CASSPWSSGDTDTQYF. CDR3 coding DNA: TGTGCCAGCAGCCCTTGGAGTAGCGGGGACACAGATACGCAGTATTTT.

The chain couples TRBV5-6 to TRBJ2-2; 9 bases line up with TRBD2. CDR1 is SGHDT and CDR2 is YYEEEE in the germline V gene. The CDR3 extends over 16 amino acids. V lost 0 bases to trimming and J lost 6 bases; unmatched junction nucleotides: 6. The CDR3 coding sequence is TGTGCCAGCAGCTTGGAGGCGGGGGGGCAAGCCGGGGAGCTGTTTTTT. The encoded protein is CASSLEAGGQAGELFF.

The CDR3 loop is CASSQELAPWAERAFF. CDR3 nucleotide sequence: TGCGCCAGCAGCCAAGAATTGGCCCCTTGGGCCGAGAGAGCTTTCTTT. The chain uses TRBV4-1 and TRBJ1-1; D unclear. Between the trimmed V and J ends, which lost 0 bases and 10 bases, there was a span of 21 bases. Germline V gene sequence: CDR1 MGHRA, CDR2 YSYEKL. The CDR3 spans 16 residues.